This T cell receptor (beta chain) was observed in a study of blood T cells in healthy people across ages. In the case of this clonotype: Being one base from a much bigger clone, this may be a read error.

Then a second PCR, running about 6 to 11 cycles, was carried out with a sample-barcoded 5' primer and a J-beta primer mix. TCRdb reprocessed the 5' RACE reads via MiXCR and lists one record per CDR3 protein. The sample comprises 850,000 to 1,100,000 distinct CDR3 sequences, about two fifths of which are singletons, and around 13% rests with the top ten. The CDR3 spans 13 residues. Germline values: CDR1 DFQATT, CDR2 SNEGSKA (reference sequence). The origin of this receptor is a man in his late teens or twenties in good health. The chain combines TRBV20-1 with TRBJ2-7; a possible D gene is TRBD1 (6 bases). Matching the DNA end better, TRBJ2-5 makes the J call doubtful. The sample consisted of blood. For the CDR3, the DNA is TGCGGTGCTAGAGAGGGACAATCTCGGACCCAGTACTTC. It codes for CGAREGQSRTQYF.